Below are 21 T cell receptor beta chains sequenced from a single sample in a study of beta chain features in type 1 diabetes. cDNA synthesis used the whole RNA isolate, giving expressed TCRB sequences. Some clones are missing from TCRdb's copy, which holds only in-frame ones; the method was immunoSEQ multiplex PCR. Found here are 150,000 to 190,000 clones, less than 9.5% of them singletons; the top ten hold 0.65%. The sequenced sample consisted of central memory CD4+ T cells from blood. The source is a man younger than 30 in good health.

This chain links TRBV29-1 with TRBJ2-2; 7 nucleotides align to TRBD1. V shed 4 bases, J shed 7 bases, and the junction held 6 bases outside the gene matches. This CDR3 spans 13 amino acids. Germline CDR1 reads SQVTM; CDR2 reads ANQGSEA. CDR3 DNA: TGCAGCGTTGTCAGGGGGTCTAGCGGGGAGCTGTTTTTT. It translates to CSVVRGSSGELFF.

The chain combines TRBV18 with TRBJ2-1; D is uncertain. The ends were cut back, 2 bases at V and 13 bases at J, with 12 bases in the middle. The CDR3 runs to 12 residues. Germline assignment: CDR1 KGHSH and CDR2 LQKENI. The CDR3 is CASSPGPKHQFF. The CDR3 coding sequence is TGTGCCAGCTCACCAGGTCCGAAGCACCAGTTCTTC.

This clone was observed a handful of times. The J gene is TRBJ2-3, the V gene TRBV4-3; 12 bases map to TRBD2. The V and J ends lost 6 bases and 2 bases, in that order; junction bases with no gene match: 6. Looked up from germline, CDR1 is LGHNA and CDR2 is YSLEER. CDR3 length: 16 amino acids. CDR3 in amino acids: CASSPWTSGATDTQYF. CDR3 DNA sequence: TGCGCCAGCAGTCCTTGGACTAGCGGGGCCACAGATACGCAGTATTTT.

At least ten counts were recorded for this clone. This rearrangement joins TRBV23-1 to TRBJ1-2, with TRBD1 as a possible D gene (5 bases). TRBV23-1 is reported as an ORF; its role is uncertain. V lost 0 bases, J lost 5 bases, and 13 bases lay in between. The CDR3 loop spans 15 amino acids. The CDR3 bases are TGCGCCAGCAGTCAATCTTGGGGCCGCCGGTATGGCTACACCTTC. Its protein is CASSQSWGRRYGYTF.

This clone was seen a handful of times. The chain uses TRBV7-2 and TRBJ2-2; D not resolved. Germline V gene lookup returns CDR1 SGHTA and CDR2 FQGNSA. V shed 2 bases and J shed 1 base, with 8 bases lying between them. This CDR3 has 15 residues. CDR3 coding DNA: TGTGCCAGCAGCTTAATGGCACAGAACACCGGGGAGCTGTTTTTT. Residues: CASSLMAQNTGELFF.

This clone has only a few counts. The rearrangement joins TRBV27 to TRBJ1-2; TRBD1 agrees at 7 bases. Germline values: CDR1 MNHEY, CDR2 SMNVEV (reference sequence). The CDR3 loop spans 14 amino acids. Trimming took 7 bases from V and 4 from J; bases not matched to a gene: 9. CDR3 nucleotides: TGTGCCAGCACCCGTAGGACAGGCTTCTATGGCTACACCTTC. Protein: CASTRRTGFYGYTF.

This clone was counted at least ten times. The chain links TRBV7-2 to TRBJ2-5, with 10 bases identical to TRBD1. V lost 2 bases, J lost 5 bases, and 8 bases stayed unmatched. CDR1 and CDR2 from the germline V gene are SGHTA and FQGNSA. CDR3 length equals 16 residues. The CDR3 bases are TGTGCCAGCAGCTTATCGGGACAGGGGATAAGCGAGACCCAGTACTTC. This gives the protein CASSLSGQGISETQYF.

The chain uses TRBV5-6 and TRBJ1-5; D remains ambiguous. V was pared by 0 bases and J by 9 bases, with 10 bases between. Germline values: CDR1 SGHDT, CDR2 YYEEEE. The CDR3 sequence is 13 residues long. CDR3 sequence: CASSLDSSGPQHF. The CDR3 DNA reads TGTGCCAGCAGCTTGGACAGCTCCGGGCCCCAGCATTTT.

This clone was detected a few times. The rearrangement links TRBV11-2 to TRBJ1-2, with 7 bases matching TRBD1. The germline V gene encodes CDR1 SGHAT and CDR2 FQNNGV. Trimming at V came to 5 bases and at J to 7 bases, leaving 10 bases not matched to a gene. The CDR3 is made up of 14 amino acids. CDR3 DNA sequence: TGTGCCAGCAGCCAAATCGGGACAGCTCCTGGCTACACCTTC. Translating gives CASSQIGTAPGYTF. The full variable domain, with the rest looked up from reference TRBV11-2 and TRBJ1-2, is EAGVAQSPRYKIIEKRQSVAFWCNPISGHATLYWYQQILGQGPKLLIQFQNNGVVDDSQLPKDRFSAERLKGVDSTLKIQPAKLEDSAVYLCASSQIGTAPGYTFGSGTRLTVV.

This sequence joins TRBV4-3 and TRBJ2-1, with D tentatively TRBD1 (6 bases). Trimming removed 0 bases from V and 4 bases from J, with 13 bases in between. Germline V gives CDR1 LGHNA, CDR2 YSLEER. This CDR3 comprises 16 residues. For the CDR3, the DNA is TGCGCCAGCAGCCAAGATTGGCAGGGGACGTACAATGAGCAGTTCTTC. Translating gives CASSQDWQGTYNEQFF.

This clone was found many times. As DNA, the CDR3 is TGCGCCAGCAGCTCCCTATCCCCTTCCACAGATACGCAGTATTTT. It encodes CASSSLSPSTDTQYF. The rearrangement links TRBV5-1 to TRBJ2-3; D is unclear. V lost 3 bases to trimming and J lost 2 bases, with 13 bases between them. The CDR3 has 15 residues. Germline V CDR1 and CDR2: SGHRS, YFSETQ.

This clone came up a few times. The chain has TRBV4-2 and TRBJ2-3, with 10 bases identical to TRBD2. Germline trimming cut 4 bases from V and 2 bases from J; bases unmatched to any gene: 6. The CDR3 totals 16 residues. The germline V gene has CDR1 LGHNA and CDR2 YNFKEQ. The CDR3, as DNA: TGTGCCAGCAGCCTTGGGACTAGCGCCACCACAGATACGCAGTATTTT. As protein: CASSLGTSATTDTQYF.

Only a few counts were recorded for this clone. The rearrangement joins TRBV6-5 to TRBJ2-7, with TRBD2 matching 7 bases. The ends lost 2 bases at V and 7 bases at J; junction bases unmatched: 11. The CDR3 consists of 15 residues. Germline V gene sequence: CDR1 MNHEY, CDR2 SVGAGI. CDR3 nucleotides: TGTGCCAGCAGTTACGGTATAGCGGGTGGGGGAGAGCAGTACTTC. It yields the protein CASSYGIAGGGEQYF.

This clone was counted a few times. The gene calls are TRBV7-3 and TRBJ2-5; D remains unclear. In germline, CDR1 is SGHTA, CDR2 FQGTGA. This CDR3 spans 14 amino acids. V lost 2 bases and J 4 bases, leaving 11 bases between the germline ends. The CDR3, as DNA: TGTGCCAGCAGCTTATCCGGGTTGGGAGAGACCCAGTACTTC. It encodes CASSLSGLGETQYF. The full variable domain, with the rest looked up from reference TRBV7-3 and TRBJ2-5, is GAGVSQTPSNKVTEKGKYVELRCDPISGHTALYWYRQSLGQGPEFLIYFQGTGAADDSGLPNDRFFAVRPEGSVSTLKIQRTERGDSAVYLCASSLSGLGETQYFGPGTRLLVL.

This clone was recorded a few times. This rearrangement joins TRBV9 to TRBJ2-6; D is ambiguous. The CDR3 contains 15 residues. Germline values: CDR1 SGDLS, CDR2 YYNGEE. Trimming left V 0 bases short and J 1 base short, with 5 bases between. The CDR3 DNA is TGTGCCAGCAGCGTAGGCCAGTCTGGGGCCAACGTCCTGACTTTC. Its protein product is CASSVGQSGANVLTF.

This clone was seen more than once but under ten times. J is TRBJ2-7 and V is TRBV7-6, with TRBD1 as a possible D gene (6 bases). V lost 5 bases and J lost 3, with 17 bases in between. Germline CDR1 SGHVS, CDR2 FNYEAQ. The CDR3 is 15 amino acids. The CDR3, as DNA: TGTGCCAGCAGCCCGAATTCCGGGACAAACTACGAGCAGTACTTC. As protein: CASSPNSGTNYEQYF.

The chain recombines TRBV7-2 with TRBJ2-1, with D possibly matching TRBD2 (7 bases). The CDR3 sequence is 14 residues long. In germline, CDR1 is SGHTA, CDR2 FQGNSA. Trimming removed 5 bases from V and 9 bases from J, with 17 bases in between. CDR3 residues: CASSQEGGRVEQFF. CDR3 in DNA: TGTGCCAGCAGCCAAGAGGGGGGGCGAGTTGAGCAGTTCTTC. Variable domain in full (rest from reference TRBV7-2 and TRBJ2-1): GAGVSQSPSNKVTEKGKDVELRCDPISGHTALYWYRQSLGQGLEFLIYFQGNSAPDKSGLPSDRFSAERTGGSVSTLTIQRTQQEDSAVYLCASSQEGGRVEQFFGPGTRLTVL.

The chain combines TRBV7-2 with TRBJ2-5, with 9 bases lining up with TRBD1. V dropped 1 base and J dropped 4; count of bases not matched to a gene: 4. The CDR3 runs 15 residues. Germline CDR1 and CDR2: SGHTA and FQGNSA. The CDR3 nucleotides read TGTGCCAGCAGCTTAGGACAGGGGGGTGGAGAGACCCAGTACTTC. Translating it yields CASSLGQGGGETQYF.

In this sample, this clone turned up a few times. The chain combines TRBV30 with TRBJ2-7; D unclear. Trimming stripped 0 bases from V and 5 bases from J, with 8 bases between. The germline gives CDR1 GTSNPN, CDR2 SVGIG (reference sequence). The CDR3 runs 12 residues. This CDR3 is CAWSVVPDEQYF. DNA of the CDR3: TGTGCCTGGAGTGTGGTCCCAGACGAGCAGTACTTC.

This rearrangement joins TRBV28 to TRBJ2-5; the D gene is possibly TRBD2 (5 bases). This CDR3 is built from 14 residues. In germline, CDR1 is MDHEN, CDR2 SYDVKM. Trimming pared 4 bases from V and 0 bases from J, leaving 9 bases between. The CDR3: CASSYPGNQETQYF. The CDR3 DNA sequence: TGTGCCAGCAGTTACCCGGGAAACCAAGAGACCCAGTACTTC.

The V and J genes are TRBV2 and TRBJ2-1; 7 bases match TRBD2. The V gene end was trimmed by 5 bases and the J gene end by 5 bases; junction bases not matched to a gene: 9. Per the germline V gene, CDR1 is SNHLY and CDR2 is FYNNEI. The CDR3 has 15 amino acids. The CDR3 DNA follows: TGTGCCAGCAGTTCAGCGGGGTGGTTGAACAATGAGCAGTTCTTC. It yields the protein CASSSAGWLNNEQFF.